The T cell receptor (beta chain) under discussion was sequenced for a study of T cell repertoires in cytomegalovirus infection. Study overall: In public TCR beta signatures, there were indications of both CMV infection and matching HLA type. Findings and limits, study-wide: Individuals carrying CMV plus the relevant HLA were identified by cumulative frequency of public TCR beta families. The ex vivo response was dominated by HLA-C-restricted CMV-specific TCR beta clonotypes.

Trimming took off 3 bases at V and 1 base at J, with 9 bases between the two ends. There are 14 residues in the CDR3. TCRdb analysed the reads with MiXCR anew, one entry per CDR3 protein. This table has about 740,000 distinct CDR3 sequences, about a third appearing once. The table lists this clonotype with a few counts. The antigen is unknown. The V gene is TRBV12-3 or TRBV12-4, the J gene TRBJ2-5; D might be TRBD1 (5 bases). The TCR comes from a human donor in good health (CMV status not recorded). Some clones in this sample may be carry-over from other donors' samples. Sequencing was done on a sample of PBMCs. CDR3 sequence reads: CASSFIGAQETQYF. CDR3 in DNA: TGTGCCAGCAGTTTCATAGGGGCCCAAGAGACCCAGTACTTC.